The entry below describes one TCR beta chain. Its cognate antigen is unknown. This specimen belongs to a study of T cell clones after liver transplantation. Study overall: A pre-transplant mixed lymphocyte reaction with TCRbeta sequencing defined graft-donor-reactive clones followed in post-transplant blood. The study's findings and limits: A significant post-transplant drop in circulating graft-donor-reactive CD4 TCRbeta sequences occurred in most of the 8 subjects.

CDR1 is MNHEY and CDR2 is SVGAGI in the germline V gene. This CDR3 contains 15 residues. The germline V and J ends were trimmed by 3 bases and 8 bases, with 17 bases remaining between them. Clones were sequenced by immunoSEQ multiplex PCR, and TCRdb holds only the in-frame ones, with some missing. The data hold some 9,200 clones, with over 60% observed a single time. This clonotype was sampled from a human patient who received a liver transplant. Some T cells here may be from the graft donor. Sequenced material: CD8+ T cells from blood, taken at the approximately 16-month timepoint. This chain joins TRBV6-5 and TRBJ2-1; D is ambiguous. The CDR3 protein is CASSYQDLTGYEQFF. In nucleotides, the CDR3 is TGTGCCAGCAGTTATCAGGATCTGACTGGCTATGAGCAGTTCTTC.